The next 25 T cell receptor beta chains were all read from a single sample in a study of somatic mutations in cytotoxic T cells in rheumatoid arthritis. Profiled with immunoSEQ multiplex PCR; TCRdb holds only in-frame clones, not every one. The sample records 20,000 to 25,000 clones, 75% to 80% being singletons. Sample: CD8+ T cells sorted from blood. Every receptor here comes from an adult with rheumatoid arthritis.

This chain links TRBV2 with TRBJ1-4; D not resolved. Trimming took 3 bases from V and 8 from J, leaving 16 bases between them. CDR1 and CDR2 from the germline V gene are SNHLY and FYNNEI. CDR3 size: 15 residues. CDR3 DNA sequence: TGTGCCAGCAGTGAGGCAGACCGGGCGGAAGAAAAACTGTTTTTT. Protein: CASSEADRAEEKLFF.

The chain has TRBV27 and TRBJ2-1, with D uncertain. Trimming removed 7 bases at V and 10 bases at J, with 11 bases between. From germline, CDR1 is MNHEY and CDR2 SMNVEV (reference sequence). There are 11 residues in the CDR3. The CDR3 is CASTLATEQFF. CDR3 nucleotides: TGTGCCAGCACCCTCGCCACAGAGCAGTTCTTC.

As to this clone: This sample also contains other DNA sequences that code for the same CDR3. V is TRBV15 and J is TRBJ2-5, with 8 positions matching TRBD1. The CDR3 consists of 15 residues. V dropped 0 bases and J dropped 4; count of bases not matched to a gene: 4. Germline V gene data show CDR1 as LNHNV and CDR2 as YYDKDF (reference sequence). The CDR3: CATSREGQASETQYF. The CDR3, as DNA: TGTGCCACCAGCAGAGAGGGACAGGCTTCAGAGACCCAGTACTTC.

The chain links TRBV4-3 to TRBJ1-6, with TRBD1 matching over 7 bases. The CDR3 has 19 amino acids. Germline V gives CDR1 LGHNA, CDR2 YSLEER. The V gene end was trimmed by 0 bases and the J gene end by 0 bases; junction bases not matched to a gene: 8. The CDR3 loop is CASSQDPNRGSSYNSPLHF. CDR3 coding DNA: TGCGCCAGCAGCCAAGATCCGAACAGGGGTAGCTCCTATAATTCACCCCTCCACTTT.

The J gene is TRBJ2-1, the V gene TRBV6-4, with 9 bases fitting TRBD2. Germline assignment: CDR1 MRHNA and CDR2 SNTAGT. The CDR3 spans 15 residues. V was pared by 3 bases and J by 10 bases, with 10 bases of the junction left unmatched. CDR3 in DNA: TGTGCCAGCAGTGAGGGCGGGGGGGCTTCCCGGGAGCAGTTCTTC. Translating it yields CASSEGGGASREQFF.

DNA for the CDR3: TGCGCCAGCAGTGACCTCGGAACAGGCAATCAGCCCCAGCATTTT. Encoded protein: CASSDLGTGNQPQHF. The chain combines TRBV10-2 with TRBJ1-5, with D unclear. The V gene's germline CDR1 is WSHSY and CDR2 SAAADI. Between the trimmed V and J ends, which lost 3 bases and 2 bases, there was a span of 11 bases. CDR3 length: 15 amino acids.

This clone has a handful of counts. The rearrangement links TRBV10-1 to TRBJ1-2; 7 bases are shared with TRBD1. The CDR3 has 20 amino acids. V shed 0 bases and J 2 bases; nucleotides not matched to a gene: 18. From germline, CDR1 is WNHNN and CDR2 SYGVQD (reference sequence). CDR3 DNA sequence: TGCGCCAGCAGTGAGTCTGAGCTTTCGGGCAGGGGGTCACCAAACTATGGCTACACCTTC. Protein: CASSESELSGRGSPNYGYTF.

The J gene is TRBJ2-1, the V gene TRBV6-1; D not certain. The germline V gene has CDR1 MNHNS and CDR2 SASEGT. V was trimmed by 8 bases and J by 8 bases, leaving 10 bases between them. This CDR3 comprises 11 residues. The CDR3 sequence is CASSDADEQFF. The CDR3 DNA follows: TGTGCCAGCTCCGATGCCGATGAGCAGTTCTTC.

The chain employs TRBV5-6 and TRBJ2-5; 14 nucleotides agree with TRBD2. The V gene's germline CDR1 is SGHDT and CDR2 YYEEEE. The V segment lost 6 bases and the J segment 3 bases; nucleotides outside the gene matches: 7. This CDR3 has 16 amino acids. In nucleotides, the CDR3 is TGTGCCAGCATCCCGGGACTAGCGGGAGAAAAAGAGACCCAGTACTTC. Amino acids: CASIPGLAGEKETQYF.

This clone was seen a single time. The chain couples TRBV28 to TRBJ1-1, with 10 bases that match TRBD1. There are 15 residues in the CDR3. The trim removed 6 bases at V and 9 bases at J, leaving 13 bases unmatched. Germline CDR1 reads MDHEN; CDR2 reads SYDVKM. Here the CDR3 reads CASRTVPGQGVKAFF. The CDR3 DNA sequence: TGTGCCAGCAGGACAGTCCCTGGACAGGGGGTGAAAGCTTTCTTT.

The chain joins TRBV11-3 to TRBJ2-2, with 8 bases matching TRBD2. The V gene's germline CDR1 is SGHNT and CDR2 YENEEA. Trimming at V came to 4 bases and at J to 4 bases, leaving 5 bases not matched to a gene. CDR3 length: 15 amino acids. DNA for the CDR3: TGTGCCAGCAGCTCCCGGGAGGGGAGCACCGGGGAGCTGTTTTTT. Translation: CASSSREGSTGELFF.

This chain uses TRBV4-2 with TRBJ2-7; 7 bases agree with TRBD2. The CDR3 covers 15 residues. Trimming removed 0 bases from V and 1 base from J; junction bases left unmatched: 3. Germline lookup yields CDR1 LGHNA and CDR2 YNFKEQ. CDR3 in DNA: TGTGCCAGCAGCCAAGAGGCTAGCGGTTCCTACGAGCAGTACTTC. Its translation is CASSQEASGSYEQYF.

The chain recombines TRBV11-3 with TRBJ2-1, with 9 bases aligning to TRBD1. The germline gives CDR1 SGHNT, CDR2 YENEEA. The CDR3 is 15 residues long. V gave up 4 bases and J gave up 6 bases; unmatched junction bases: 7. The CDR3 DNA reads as TGTGCCAGCAGCTCCGACAGGGGGGGTCTCAATGAGCAGTTCTTC. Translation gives CASSSDRGGLNEQFF.

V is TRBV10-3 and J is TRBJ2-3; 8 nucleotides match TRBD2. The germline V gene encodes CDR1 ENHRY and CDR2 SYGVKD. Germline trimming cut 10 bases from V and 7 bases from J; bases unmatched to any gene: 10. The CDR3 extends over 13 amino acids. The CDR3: CATQGAGEHTQYF. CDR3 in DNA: TGTGCCACCCAGGGAGCGGGAGAGCATACGCAGTATTTT.

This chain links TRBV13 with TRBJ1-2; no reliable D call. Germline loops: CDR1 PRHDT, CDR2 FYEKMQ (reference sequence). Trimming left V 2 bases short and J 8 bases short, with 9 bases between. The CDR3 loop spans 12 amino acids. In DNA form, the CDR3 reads TGTGCCAGCAGCTTAACCGGGGTGGGCTACACCTTC. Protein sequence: CASSLTGVGYTF.

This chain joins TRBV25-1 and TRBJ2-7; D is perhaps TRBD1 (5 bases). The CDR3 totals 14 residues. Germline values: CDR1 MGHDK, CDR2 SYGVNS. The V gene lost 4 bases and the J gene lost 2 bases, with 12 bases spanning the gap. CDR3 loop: CASSGGGRAYEQYF. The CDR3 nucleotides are TGTGCCAGCAGTGGGGGCGGCAGGGCCTACGAGCAGTACTTC.

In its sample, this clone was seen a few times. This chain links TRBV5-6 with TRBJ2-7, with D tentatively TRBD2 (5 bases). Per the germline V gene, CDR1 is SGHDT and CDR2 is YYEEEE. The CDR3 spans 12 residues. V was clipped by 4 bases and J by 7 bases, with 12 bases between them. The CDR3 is CASSRGRGEQYF. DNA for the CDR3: TGTGCCAGCAGCAGAGGTAGAGGGGAGCAGTACTTC.

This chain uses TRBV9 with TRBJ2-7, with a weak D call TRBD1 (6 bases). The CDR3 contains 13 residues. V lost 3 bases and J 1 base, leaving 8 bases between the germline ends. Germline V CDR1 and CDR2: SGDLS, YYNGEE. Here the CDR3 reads CASSEQGSYEQYF. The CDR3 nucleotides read TGTGCCAGCAGCGAGCAGGGGTCCTACGAGCAGTACTTC. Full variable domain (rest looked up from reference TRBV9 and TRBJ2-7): DSGVTQTPKHLITATGQRVTLRCSPRSGDLSVYWYQQSLDQGLQFLIQYYNGEERAKGNILERFSAQQFPDLHSELNLSSLELGDSALYFCASSEQGSYEQYFGPGTRLTVT.

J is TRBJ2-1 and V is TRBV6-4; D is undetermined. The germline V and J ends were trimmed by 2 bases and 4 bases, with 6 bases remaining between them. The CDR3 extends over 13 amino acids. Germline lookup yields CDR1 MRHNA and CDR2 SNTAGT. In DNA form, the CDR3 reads TGTGCCAGCAGTGACCGGGCTTACAATGAGCAGTTCTTC. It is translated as CASSDRAYNEQFF.

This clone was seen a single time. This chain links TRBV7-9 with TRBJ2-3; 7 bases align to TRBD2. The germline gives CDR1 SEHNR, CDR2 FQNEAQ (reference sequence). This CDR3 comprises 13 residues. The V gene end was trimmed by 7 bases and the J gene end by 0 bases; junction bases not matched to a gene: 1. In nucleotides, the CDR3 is TGTGCCAGCACGACTAGCAGCACAGATACGCAGTATTTT. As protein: CASTTSSTDTQYF.

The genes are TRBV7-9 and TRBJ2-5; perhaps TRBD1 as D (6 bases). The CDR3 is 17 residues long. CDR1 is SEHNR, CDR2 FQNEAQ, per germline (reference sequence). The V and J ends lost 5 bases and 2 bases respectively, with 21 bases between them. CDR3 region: CASSTQEATGSQETQYF. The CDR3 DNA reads TGTGCCAGCAGCACCCAGGAAGCGACAGGAAGTCAAGAGACCCAGTACTTC.

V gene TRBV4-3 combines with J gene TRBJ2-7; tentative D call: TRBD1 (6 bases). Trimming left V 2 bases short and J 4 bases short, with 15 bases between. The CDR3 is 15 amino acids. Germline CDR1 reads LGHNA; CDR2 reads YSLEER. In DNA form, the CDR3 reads TGCGCCAGCAGCCAAAGGACGGCAGGGGCTTACGAGCAGTACTTC. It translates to CASSQRTAGAYEQYF.

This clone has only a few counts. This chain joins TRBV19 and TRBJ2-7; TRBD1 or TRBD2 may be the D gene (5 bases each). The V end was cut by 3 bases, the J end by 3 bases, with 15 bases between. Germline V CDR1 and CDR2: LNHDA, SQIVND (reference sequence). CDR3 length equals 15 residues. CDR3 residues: CASSIIDGTHYEQYF. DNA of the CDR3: TGTGCCAGTAGTATTATTGATGGGACCCACTACGAGCAGTACTTC.

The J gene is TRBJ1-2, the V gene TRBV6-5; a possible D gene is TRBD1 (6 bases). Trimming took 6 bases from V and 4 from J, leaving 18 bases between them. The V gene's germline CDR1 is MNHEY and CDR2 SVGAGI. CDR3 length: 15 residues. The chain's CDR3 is CASSLGQNSPYGYTF. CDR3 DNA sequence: TGTGCCAGCAGCCTCGGACAGAATTCGCCCTATGGCTACACCTTC.

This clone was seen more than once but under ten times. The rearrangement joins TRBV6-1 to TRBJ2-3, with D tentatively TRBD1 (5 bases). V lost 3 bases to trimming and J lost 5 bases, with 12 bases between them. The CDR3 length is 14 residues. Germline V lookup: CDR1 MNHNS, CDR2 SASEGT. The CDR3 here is CASSEGRYQDTQYF. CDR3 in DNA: TGTGCCAGCAGTGAGGGGCGGTATCAAGATACGCAGTATTTT.